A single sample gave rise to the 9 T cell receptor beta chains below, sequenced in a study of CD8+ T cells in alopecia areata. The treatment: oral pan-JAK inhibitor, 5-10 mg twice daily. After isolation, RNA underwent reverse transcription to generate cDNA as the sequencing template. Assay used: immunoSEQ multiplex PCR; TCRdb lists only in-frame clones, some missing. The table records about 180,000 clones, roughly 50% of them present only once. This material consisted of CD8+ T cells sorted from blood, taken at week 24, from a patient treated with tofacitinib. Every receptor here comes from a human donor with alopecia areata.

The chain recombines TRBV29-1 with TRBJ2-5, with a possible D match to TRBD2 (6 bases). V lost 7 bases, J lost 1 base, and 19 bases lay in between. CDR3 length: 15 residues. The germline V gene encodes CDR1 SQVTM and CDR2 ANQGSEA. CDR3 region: CSGGGTAERQETQYF. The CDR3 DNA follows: TGCAGCGGGGGAGGTACGGCGGAACGCCAAGAGACCCAGTACTTC.

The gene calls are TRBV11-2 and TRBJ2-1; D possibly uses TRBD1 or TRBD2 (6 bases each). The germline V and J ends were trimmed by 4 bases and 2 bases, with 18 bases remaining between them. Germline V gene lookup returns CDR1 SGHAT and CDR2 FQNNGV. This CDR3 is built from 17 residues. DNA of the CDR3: TGTGCCAGCAGCTCGACGGAGGGGGTTGCGGCCTACAATGAGCAGTTCTTC. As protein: CASSSTEGVAAYNEQFF.

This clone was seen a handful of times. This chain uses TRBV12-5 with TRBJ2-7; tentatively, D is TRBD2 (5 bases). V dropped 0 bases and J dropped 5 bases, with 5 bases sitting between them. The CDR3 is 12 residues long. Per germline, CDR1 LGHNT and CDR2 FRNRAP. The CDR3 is CASGLVGDEQYF. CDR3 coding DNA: TGTGCTAGTGGTTTGGTCGGGGACGAGCAGTACTTC. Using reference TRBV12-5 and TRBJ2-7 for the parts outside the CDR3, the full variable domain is DARVTQTPRHKVTEMGQEVTMRCQPILGHNTVFWYRQTMMQGLELLAYFRNRAPLDDSGMPKDRFSAEMPDATLATLKIQPSEPRDSAVYFCASGLVGDEQYFGPGTRLTVT.

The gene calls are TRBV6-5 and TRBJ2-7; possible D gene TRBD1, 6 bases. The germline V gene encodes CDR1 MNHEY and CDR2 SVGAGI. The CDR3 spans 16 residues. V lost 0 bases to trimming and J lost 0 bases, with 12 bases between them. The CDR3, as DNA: TGTGCCAGCAGTTACTCGACAGGTGATTCCTCCTACGAGCAGTACTTC. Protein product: CASSYSTGDSSYEQYF.

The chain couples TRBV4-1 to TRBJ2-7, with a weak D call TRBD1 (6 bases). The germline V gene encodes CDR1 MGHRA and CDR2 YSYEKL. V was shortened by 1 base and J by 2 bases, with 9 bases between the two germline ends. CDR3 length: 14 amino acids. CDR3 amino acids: CASSQGRQAYEQYF. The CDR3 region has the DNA TGCGCCAGCAGCCAAGGGAGACAGGCCTACGAGCAGTACTTC.

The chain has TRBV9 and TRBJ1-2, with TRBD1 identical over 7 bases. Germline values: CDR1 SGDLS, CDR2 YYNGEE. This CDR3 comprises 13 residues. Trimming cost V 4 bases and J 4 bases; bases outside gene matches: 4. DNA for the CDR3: TGTGCCAGCAGCCCGACAGGGAGCTATGGCTACACCTTC. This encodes CASSPTGSYGYTF.

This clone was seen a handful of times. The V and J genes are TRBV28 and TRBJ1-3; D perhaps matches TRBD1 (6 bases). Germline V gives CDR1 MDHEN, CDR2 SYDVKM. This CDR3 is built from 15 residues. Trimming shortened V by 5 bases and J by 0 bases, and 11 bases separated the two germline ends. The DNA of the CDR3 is TGTGCCAGCAGTACTAGACAGGACTCTGGAAACACCATATATTTT. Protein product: CASSTRQDSGNTIYF.

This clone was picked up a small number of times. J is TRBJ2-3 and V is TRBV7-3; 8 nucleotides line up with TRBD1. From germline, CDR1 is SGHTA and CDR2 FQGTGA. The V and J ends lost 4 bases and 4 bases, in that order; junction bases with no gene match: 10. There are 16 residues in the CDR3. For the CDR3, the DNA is TGTGCCAGCAGCTCACTTGACAGGGGACGGGCAGATACGCAGTATTTT. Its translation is CASSSLDRGRADTQYF. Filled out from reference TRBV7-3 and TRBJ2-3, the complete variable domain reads GAGVSQTPSNKVTEKGKYVELRCDPISGHTALYWYRQSLGQGPEFLIYFQGTGAADDSGLPNDRFFAVRPEGSVSTLKIQRTERGDSAVYLCASSSLDRGRADTQYFGPGTRLTVL.

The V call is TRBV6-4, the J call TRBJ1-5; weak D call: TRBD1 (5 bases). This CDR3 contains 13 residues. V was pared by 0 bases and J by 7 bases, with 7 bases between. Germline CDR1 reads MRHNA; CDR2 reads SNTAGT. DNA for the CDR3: TGTGCCAGCAGTGACTCTCCAGGGCAGCCCCAGCATTTT. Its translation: CASSDSPGQPQHF.